This entry lists 8 T cell receptor beta chains sequenced from one sample in a study of T-cell memory formation after mild COVID-19. A single record per CDR3 protein comes from TCRdb applying MiXCR to the 5' RACE reads. This sample has roughly 400,000 distinct CDR3 sequences, with 15% to 20% found just once. Sequenced input: PBMCs or a T cell subset sorted from them (not recorded which). These receptors were taken from a man between 18 and 35 years old who had mild COVID-19 (a few samples of this study predate the infection). Cell type and time point are not known.

This clonotype has only a few counts. The V call is TRBV7-2, the J call TRBJ1-2; D is undetermined. The CDR3 has 13 residues. Germline V gives CDR1 SGHTA, CDR2 FQGNSA. The V and J ends lost 2 bases and 7 bases respectively, with 11 bases between them. CDR3 bases: TGTGCCAGCAGCTTACACGCCTCTCCTGGCTACACCTTC. Protein: CASSLHASPGYTF.

The chain couples TRBV16 to TRBJ2-3; a possible D gene is TRBD1 (6 bases). Trimming stripped 4 bases from V and 5 bases from J, with 19 bases between. Germline V gene data show CDR1 as KGHSY and CDR2 as FQNENV. The CDR3 spans 16 residues. The CDR3 region has the DNA TGTGCCAGCAGCCTCCTTCGTGGGGGCGCGGGAGATACGCAGTATTTT. This encodes CASSLLRGGAGDTQYF.

This clonotype was detected many times. V is TRBV5-1 and J is TRBJ2-1, with a tentative D call TRBD1 (6 bases). With 3 bases removed from V and 4 bases from J, the gap between germline ends came to 11 bases. This CDR3 region has 14 residues. The V gene's germline CDR1 is SGHRS and CDR2 YFSETQ. Here the CDR3 reads CASSYDRSYNEQFF. CDR3 DNA sequence: TGCGCCAGCAGCTATGACAGGTCTTACAATGAGCAGTTCTTC.

The chain is built from TRBV7-9 and TRBJ1-2, with a weak D call TRBD1 (5 bases). The CDR3 loop spans 13 amino acids. In germline, CDR1 is SEHNR, CDR2 FQNEAQ (reference sequence). Trimming stripped 6 bases from V and 6 bases from J, with 14 bases between. The CDR3 protein is CASSGGSSDGYTF. The DNA of the CDR3 is TGTGCCAGCAGTGGGGGGTCGTCGGATGGCTACACCTTC.

The chain recombines TRBV5-5 with TRBJ2-5, with 7 bases aligning to TRBD1. CDR3 length: 14 residues. Per germline, CDR1 SGHKS and CDR2 YYEKEE (reference sequence). The junction had 6 bases not matched to a gene; V was cut back by 2 bases and J by 5 bases. As DNA, the CDR3 is TGTGCCAGCAGCTTCCGGGACAGTTACGAGACCCAGTACTTC. Translating gives CASSFRDSYETQYF.

Only a few counts were recorded for this clonotype. This chain joins TRBV12-3 or TRBV12-4 and TRBJ1-2; D is ambiguous. Trimming took 6 bases from V and 2 from J, leaving 13 bases between them. The CDR3 has 14 amino acids. The CDR3 region is CASRPSWRNYGYTF. The CDR3 DNA sequence: TGTGCCAGCAGGCCCTCTTGGAGGAACTATGGCTACACCTTC.

CDR3 loop: CASSSTGLAFETQYF. In DNA, the CDR3 is TGTGCCAGCAGTTCAACGGGACTAGCCTTCGAGACCCAGTACTTC. The chain combines TRBV12-3 or TRBV12-4 with TRBJ2-5, with TRBD2 matching 9 bases. This CDR3 is built from 15 residues. After removal of 4 bases from V and 5 bases from J, the junction contained 8 bases not matched to a gene.

The chain employs TRBV3-1 and TRBJ2-7; perhaps D is TRBD1 or TRBD2 (6 bases each). Per germline, CDR1 LGHDT and CDR2 YNNKEL (reference sequence). The ends were cut back, 5 bases at V and 7 bases at J, with 21 bases in the middle. The CDR3 totals 15 residues. CDR3 residues: CASSSTSGADMEQYF. CDR3 nucleotides: TGTGCCAGCAGCTCTACGTCGGGGGCCGATATGGAGCAGTACTTC.